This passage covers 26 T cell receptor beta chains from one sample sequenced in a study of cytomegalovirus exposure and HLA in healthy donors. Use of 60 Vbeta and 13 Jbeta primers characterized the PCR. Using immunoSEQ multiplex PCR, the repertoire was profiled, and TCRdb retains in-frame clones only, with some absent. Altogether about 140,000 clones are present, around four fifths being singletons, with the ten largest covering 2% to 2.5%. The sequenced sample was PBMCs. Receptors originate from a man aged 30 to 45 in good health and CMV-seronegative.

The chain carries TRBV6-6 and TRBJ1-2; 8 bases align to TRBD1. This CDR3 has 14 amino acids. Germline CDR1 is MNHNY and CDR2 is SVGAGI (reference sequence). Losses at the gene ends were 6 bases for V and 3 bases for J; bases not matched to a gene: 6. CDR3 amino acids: CASSSSRGHYGYTF. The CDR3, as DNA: TGTGCCAGCAGCTCCTCCAGGGGGCACTATGGCTACACCTTC.

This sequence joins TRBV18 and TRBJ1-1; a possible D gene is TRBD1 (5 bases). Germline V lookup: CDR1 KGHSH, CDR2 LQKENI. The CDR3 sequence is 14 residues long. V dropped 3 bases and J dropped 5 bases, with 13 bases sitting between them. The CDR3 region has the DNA TGTGCCAGCTCACCTCAGGGCGGGGAAACTGAAGCTTTCTTT. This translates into CASSPQGGETEAFF.

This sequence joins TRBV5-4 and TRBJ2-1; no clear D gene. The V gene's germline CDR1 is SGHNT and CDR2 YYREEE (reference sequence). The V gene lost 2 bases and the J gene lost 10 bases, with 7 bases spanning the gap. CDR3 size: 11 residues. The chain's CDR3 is CASSLSTEQFF. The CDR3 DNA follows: TGTGCCAGCAGCTTATCGACAGAGCAGTTCTTC.

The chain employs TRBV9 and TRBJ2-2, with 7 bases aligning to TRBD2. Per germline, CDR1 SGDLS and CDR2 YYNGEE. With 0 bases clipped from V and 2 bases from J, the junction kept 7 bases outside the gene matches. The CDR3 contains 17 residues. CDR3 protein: CASSVASRLANTGELFF. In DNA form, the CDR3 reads TGTGCCAGCAGCGTAGCATCGCGACTAGCTAACACCGGGGAGCTGTTTTTT.

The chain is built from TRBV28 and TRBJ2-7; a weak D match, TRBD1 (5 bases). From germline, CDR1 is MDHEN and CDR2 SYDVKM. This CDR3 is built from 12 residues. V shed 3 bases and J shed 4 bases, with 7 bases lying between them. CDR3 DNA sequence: TGTGCCAGCAGTTTTCAGGGTTACGAGCAGTACTTC. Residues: CASSFQGYEQYF.

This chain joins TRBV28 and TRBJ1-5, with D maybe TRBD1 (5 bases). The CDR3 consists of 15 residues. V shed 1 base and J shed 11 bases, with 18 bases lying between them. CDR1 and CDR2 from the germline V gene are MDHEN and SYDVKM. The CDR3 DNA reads TGTGCCAGCAGTTTATTAGGGACCCGGGGGGGAACCCAGCATTTT. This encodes CASSLLGTRGGTQHF.

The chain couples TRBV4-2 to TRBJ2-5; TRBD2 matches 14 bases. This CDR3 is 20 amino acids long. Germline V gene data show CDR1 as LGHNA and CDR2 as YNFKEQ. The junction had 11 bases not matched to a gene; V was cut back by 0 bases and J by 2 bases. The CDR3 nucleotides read TGTGCCAGCAGCCAAGATATGGGGGTGTGGACTAGCGGGGGGCAAGAGACCCAGTACTTC. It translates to CASSQDMGVWTSGGQETQYF.

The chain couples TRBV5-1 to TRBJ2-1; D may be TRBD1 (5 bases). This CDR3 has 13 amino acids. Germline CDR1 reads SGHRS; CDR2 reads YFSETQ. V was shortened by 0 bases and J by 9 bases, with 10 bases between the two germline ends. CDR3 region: CASSLEGELEQFF. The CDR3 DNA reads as TGCGCCAGCAGCTTGGAAGGGGAACTTGAGCAGTTCTTC. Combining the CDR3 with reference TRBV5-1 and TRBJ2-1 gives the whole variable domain KAGVTQTPRYLIKTRGQQVTLSCSPISGHRSVSWYQQTPGQGLQFLFEYFSETQRNKGNFPGRFSGRQFSNSRSEMNVSTLELGDSALYLCASSLEGELEQFFGPGTRLTVL.

The CDR3 nucleotides read TGTGCCAGCAGCCAAGCCTTATACCAAGAGACCCAGTACTTC. Translating it yields CASSQALYQETQYF. This chain links TRBV6-5 with TRBJ2-5; D is unclear. This CDR3 has 14 amino acids. The ends were cut back, 6 bases at V and 0 bases at J, with 11 bases in the middle. Looked up from germline, CDR1 is MNHEY and CDR2 is SVGAGI.

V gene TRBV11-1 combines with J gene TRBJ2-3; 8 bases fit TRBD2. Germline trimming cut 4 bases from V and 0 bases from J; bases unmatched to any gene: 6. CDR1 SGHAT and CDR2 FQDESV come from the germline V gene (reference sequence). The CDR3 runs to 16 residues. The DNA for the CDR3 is TGTGCCAGCAGCTATAGGCGGGAGGCGAGCACAGATACGCAGTATTTT. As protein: CASSYRREASTDTQYF.

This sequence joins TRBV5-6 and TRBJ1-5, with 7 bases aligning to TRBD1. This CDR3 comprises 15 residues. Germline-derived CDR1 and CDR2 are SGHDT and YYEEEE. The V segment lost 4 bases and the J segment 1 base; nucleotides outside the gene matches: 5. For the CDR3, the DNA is TGTGCCAGCAGCGTATCGACAGGGAGCAATCAGCCCCAGCATTTT. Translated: CASSVSTGSNQPQHF.

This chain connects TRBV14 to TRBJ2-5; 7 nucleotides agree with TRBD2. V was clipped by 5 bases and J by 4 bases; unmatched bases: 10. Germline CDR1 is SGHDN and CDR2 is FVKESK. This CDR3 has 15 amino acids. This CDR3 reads CASSNSGAALETQYF. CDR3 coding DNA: TGTGCCAGCAGCAACAGCGGGGCAGCATTAGAGACCCAGTACTTC. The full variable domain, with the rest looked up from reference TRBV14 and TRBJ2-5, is EAGVTQFPSHSVIEKGQTVTLRCDPISGHDNLYWYRRVMGKEIKFLLHFVKESKQDESGMPNNRFLAERTGGTYSTLKVQPAELEDSGVYFCASSNSGAALETQYFGPGTRLLVL.

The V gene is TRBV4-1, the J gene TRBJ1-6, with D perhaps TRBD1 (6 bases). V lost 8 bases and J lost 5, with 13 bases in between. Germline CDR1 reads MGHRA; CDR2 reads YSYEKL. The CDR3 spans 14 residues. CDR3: CASLGQPNNSPLHF. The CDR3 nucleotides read TGCGCCAGCCTTGGACAGCCCAATAATTCACCCCTCCACTTT.

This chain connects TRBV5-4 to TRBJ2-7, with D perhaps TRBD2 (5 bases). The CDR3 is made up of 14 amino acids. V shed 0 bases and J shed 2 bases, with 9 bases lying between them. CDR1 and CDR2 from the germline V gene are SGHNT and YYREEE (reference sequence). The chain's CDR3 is CASSLDSATYEQYF. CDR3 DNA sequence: TGTGCCAGCAGCTTGGATAGCGCTACCTACGAGCAGTACTTC. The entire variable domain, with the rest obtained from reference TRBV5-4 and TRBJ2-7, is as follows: ETGVTQSPTHLIKTRGQQVTLRCSSQSGHNTVSWYQQALGQGPQFIFQYYREEENGRGNFPPRFSGLQFPNYSSELNVNALELDDSALYLCASSLDSATYEQYFGPGTRLTVT.

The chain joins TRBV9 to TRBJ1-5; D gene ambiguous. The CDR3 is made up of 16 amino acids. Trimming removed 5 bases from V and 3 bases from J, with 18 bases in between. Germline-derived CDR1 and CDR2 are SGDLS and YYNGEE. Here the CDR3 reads CASSAGPEMINQPQHF. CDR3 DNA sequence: TGTGCCAGCAGTGCCGGCCCGGAGATGATCAATCAGCCCCAGCATTTT.

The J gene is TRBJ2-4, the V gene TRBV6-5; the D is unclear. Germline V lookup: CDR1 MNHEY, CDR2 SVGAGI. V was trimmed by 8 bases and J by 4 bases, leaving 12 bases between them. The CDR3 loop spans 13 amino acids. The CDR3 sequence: CASSVTGKNIQYF. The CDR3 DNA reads TGTGCCAGCTCTGTTACGGGTAAAAACATTCAGTACTTC.

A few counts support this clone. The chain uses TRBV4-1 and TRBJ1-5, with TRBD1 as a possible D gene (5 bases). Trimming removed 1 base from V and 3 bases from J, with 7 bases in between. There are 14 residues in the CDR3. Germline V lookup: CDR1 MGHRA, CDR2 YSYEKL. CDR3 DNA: TGCGCCAGCAGCCAAGGACAGTACAATCAGCCCCAGCATTTT. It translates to CASSQGQYNQPQHF.

The CDR3 protein is CASRRGGLGGYGYTF. The CDR3 DNA reads as TGTGCCAGCAGACGGGGGGGCCTCGGTGGCTATGGCTACACCTTC. The genes are TRBV5-6 and TRBJ1-2; TRBD1 might be the D (6 bases). V lost 5 bases, J lost 4 bases, and 18 bases lay in between. Germline V gene sequence: CDR1 SGHDT, CDR2 YYEEEE. The CDR3 runs to 15 residues.

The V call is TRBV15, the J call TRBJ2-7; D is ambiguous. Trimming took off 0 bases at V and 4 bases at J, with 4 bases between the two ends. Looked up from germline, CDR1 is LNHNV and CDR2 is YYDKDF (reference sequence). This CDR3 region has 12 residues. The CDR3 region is CATSRDGYEQYF. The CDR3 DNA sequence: TGTGCCACCAGCAGAGACGGTTACGAGCAGTACTTC.

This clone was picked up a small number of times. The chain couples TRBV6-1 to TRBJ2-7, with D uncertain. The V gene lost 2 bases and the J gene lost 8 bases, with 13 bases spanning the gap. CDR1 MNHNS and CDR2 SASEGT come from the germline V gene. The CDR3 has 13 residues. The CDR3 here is CASSELVKQQQYF. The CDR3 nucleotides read TGTGCCAGCAGTGAATTGGTGAAGCAACAGCAGTACTTC.

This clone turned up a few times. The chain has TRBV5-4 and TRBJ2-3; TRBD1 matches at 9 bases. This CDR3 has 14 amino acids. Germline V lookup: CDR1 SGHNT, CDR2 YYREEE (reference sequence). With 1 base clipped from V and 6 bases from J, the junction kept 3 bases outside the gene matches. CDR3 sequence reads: CASSLNRGRDTQYF. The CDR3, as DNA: TGTGCCAGCAGCTTGAACAGGGGGCGGGATACGCAGTATTTT. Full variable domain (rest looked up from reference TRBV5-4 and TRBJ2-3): ETGVTQSPTHLIKTRGQQVTLRCSSQSGHNTVSWYQQALGQGPQFIFQYYREEENGRGNFPPRFSGLQFPNYSSELNVNALELDDSALYLCASSLNRGRDTQYFGPGTRLTVL.

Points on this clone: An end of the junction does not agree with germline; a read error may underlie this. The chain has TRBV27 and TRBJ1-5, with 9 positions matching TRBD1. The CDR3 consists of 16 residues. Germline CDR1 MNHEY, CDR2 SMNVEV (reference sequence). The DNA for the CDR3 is TGTGCCAGCACCCCAGACAGGGGGACTTTGCATCAGCCCCAGAATTTT. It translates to CASTPDRGTLHQPQNF.

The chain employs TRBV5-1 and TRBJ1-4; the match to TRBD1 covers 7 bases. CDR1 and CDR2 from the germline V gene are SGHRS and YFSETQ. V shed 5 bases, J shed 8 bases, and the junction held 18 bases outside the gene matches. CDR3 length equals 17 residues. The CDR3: CASSSGVLQGMEEKLFF. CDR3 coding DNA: TGCGCCAGCAGTTCCGGGGTCCTACAGGGGATGGAAGAAAAACTGTTTTTT.

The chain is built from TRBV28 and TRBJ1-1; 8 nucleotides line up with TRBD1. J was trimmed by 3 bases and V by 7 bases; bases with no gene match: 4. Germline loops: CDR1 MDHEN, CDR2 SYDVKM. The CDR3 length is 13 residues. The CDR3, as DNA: TGTGCCAGCAATAACAGGGGGGACACTGAAGCTTTCTTT. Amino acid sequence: CASNNRGDTEAFF.

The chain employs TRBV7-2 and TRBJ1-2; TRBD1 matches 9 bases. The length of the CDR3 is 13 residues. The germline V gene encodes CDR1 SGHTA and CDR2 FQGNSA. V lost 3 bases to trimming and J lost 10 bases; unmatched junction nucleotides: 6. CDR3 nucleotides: TGTGCCAGCAGCTTGAGCGGGACAGGGCTCTACACCTTC. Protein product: CASSLSGTGLYTF.

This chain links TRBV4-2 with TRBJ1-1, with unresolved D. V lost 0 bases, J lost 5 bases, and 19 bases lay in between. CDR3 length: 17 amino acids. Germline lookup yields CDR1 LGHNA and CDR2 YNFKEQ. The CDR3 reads CASSQDSLLKLGTEAFF. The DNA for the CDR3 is TGTGCCAGCAGCCAAGACTCCCTCTTGAAGCTCGGGACTGAAGCTTTCTTT.